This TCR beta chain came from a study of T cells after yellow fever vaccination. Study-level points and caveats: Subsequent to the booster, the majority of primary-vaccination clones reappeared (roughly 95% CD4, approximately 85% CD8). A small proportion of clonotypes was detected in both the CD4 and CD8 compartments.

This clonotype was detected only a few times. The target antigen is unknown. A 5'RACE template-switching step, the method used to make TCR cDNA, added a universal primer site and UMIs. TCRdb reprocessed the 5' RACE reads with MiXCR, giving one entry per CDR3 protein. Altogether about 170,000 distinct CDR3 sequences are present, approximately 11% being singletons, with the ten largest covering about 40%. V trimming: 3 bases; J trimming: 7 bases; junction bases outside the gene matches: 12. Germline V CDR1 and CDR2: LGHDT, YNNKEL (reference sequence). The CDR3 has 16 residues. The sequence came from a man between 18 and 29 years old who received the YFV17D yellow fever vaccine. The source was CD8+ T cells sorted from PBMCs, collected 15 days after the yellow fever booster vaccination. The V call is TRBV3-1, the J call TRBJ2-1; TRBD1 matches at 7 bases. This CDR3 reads CASSHPPRNRGNEQFF. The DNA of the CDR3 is TGTGCCAGCAGCCACCCCCCCCGGAACAGGGGAAATGAGCAGTTCTTC.